This T cell receptor (beta chain) was recorded in a study of cytomegalovirus exposure and HLA in healthy donors. Study-wide background: From donors who were HLA-typed, an early data release held about 89 million unique TCRs. Study-wide results and caveats: In a later analysis, an Asian-associated ancestry cluster reportedly showed fewer N-insertions than the roughly 700-donor mean. The authors later found TCR association rates varying by HLA locus, with DRB1 most and HLA-C fewest.

Germline CDR1 SGHNT, CDR2 YYREEE (reference sequence). V was trimmed by 0 bases and J by 0 bases, leaving 9 bases between them. CDR3 size: 15 residues. This clone has just a few counts. Antigen specificity is unknown. PCR employed 60 Vbeta and 13 Jbeta primers. Original analysis: There were 80 million or so unique TCR beta chains by a later count, and some 12 million of them were shared. TCRdb's table, derived via immunoSEQ multiplex PCR, lists solely in-frame clones and lacks some. The V and J calls and clone size come from that table; D and trimming were worked out from the DNA. Of approximately 200,000 clones in the sample, around 78% were seen once.

Sequencing was carried out using PBMCs. This chain connects TRBV5-4 to TRBJ1-1; tentatively, D is TRBD1 (5 bases). The TCR originated in a man in his thirties or forties in good health and CMV-seronegative. The CDR3 loop reads CASSLDQGMNTEAFF. In DNA, the CDR3 is TGTGCCAGCAGCTTGGATCAGGGCATGAACACTGAAGCTTTCTTT.